These T cell receptor beta chains were read from a single sample in a study of CD8+CD57+ T cells in acquired aplastic anemia. TCRdb reprocessed the reads via MiXCR and lists one record per CDR3 protein. The profile covers around 150,000 distinct CDR3 sequences, with roughly two thirds appearing a single time and about 50% taken by the ten largest. The sample consisted of sorted CD4+, CD8+, or CD8+CD57+ T cells (not recorded which) from PBMCs. Receptors were obtained from a human donor with aplastic anemia. The CDR3 runs from the conserved cysteine through the conserved F or W. D genes are given only for firm matches. A clone size is listed for some rows: how often the clone was seen (once, few, many), or a class if it is expanded.

TRBV6-6	.	TRBJ2-3	.	TGTGCCAGCAGCTTTGAGTACAGGGTTGGAGATACGCAGTATTTT	CASSFEYRVGDTQYF
TRBV29-1	.	TRBJ2-7	.	TGCAGCGTTGGGTACACCAACGAGCAGTACTTC	CSVGYTNEQYF
TRBV3-1	.	TRBJ1-1	.	TGTGCCAGCAGCCAGGAACAGGGAGACACTGAAGCTTTCTTT	CASSQEQGDTEAFF
TRBV7-9	.	TRBJ1-2	.	TGTGCCAGCAGCTTCGGCAGCGACTATGGCTACACCTTC	CASSFGSDYGYTF
TRBV2	.	TRBJ2-7	.	TGTGCCAGCCGTAATCATCTTGAGGGCGAGCAGTACTTC	CASRNHLEGEQYF
TRBV2	.	TRBJ2-5	TRBD2	TGTGCCAGCAGTGGAGGGACTAGCGGGAAGGAAGAGACCCAGTACTTC	CASSGGTSGKEETQYF
TRBV3-1	.	TRBJ1-6	TRBD1	TGTGCCAGCAGCCAAGACCGACAGGGTTATTCACCCCTCCACTTT	CASSQDRQGYSPLHF
TRBV4-1	few	TRBJ2-5	.	TGCGCCAGCAGCCAAGACTATAACGAAGAGACCCAGTACTTC	CASSQDYNEETQYF
TRBV20-1	.	TRBJ1-2	.	TGCAGTGCTAGTTCGGTTAACTATGGCTACACCTTC	CSASSVNYGYTF
TRBV5-1	.	TRBJ2-5	TRBD1	TGCGCCAGCAGCCGGGAGACAGGGGGTGAAGAGACCCAGTACTTC	CASSRETGGEETQYF
TRBV7-2	.	TRBJ2-1	.	TGTGCCAGCAGCCCAGGGGGGGGGGCGGTTTTGGATGAGCAGTTCTTC	CASSPGGGAVLDEQFF
TRBV28	few	TRBJ1-1	.	TGTGCCAGCCGAAAGGCGGGGGACACTGAAGCTTTCTTT	CASRKAGDTEAFF
TRBV12-3/TRBV12-4	.	TRBJ2-7	TRBD1	TGTGCCAGCAGGACAGGGGGCGTCTACGAGCAGTACTTC	CASRTGGVYEQYF
TRBV20-1	.	TRBJ2-5	.	TGCAGTGGAGCGGGTACCGAAGAGACCCAGTACTTC	CSGAGTEETQYF
TRBV29-1	.	TRBJ1-4	TRBD1	TGCAGCGTTGGGACAGGTTCCGAAAAACTGTTTTTT	CSVGTGSEKLFF
TRBV20-1	few	TRBJ2-7	.	TGCAGTGCTGAGGACCCCCTCGGCGAGCAGTACTTC	CSAEDPLGEQYF
TRBV5-1	.	TRBJ1-1	TRBD1	TGCGCCAGCAGCTACGGACAGGGCGAGGGCACTGAAGCTTTCTTT	CASSYGQGEGTEAFF
TRBV29-1	.	TRBJ2-5	TRBD2	TGCAGCGTCCTTAGCGGGAGTAGCCCCCGAGAGACCCAGTACTTC	CSVLSGSSPRETQYF
TRBV2	.	TRBJ1-1	.	TGTGCCAGCAGGACTACGGGACAACTCGCCCGGGGAGCTTTCTTT	CASRTTGQLARGAFF
TRBV6-5	.	TRBJ2-5	.	TGTGCCAGCAGTTACTCGCCAGGGTCCCTGCAGACCCAGTACTTC	CASSYSPGSLQTQYF
TRBV2	.	TRBJ1-1	TRBD1	TGTGCCAGCAGGGAGGACAGGGTGAACACTGAAGCTTTCTTT	CASREDRVNTEAFF
TRBV7-6	.	TRBJ1-4	.	TGTGCCAGCAGCGTTAGGGGCAATGAAAAACTGTTCTTT	CASSVRGNEKLFF
TRBV7-6	.	TRBJ1-5	.	TGTGCCAGCAGCTTAGCTACAGGGTTGGGTCAGCCCCAGCATTTT	CASSLATGLGQPQHF
TRBV2	.	TRBJ2-3	.	TGTGCCAGCACTCAGAGACTAACAGATACGCAGTATTTT	CASTQRLTDTQYF
TRBV5-1	.	TRBJ2-7	.	TGCGCCAGCAGCTTGGACGGCTCGCCGATGTGGGAGCAGTACTTC	CASSLDGSPMWEQYF
TRBV2	.	TRBJ2-1	.	TGTGCCAGCCCTACCGGAGGGGGTTACAATGAGCAGTTCTTC	CASPTGGGYNEQFF
TRBV19	many	TRBJ2-1	TRBD2	TGTGCCAGTAAGGGGGGACTAGCGGGAGGAACCTACAATGAGCAGTTCTTC	CASKGGLAGGTYNEQFF
TRBV20-1	.	TRBJ2-2	TRBD2	TGCAGTGCTAGCGGGACTAGCGACTACACCGGGGAGCTGTTTTTT	CSASGTSDYTGELFF
TRBV9	.	TRBJ2-4	.	TGTGCCAGCAGCGACGACAGCAAAAACATTCAGTACTTC	CASSDDSKNIQYF
TRBV24-1	few	TRBJ2-3	.	TGTGCCACCAGTGTCGGAGGGGCTAGCACAGATACGCAGTATTTT	CATSVGGASTDTQYF
TRBV6-4	.	TRBJ1-1	.	TGTGCCAGCAGTGACTCGAAGGGGGAAGCTTTCTTT	CASSDSKGEAFF
TRBV7-8	few	TRBJ1-2	TRBD1	TGTGCCAGCAGCTTAAAGGGGGCTGGGGGCTACACCTTC	CASSLKGAGGYTF
TRBV7-2	.	TRBJ2-7	TRBD1	TGTGCCAGCAGCTTAGAGCTAAGACAGGGGGCAGGGGAGCAGTACTTC	CASSLELRQGAGEQYF
TRBV5-1	.	TRBJ2-5	TRBD1	TGCGCCAGCAGCTTTGGTTGGACAGGGGATGGGGAGACCCAGTACTTC	CASSFGWTGDGETQYF
TRBV24-1	.	TRBJ2-3	.	TGTGCCACCAGTGATTCCACACGTGAAGATACGCAGTATTTT	CATSDSTREDTQYF
TRBV19	.	TRBJ2-7	.	TGTGCCAGTAGTATCGACAGGGAGCAGTACTTC	CASSIDREQYF
TRBV10-3	.	TRBJ1-1	.	TGTGCCATCAGTGTACAACAGAACACTGAAGCTTTCTTT	CAISVQQNTEAFF
TRBV12-5	many	TRBJ2-5	TRBD2	TGTGCTAGTGGTTTGGACCCAGCGGGGTGGGAGACCCAGTACTTC	CASGLDPAGWETQYF
TRBV7-2	once	TRBJ2-1	TRBD1	TGTGCCAGCAGCTTCAGGGGGCAAGGGGAGCAGTTCTTC	CASSFRGQGEQFF
TRBV5-6	.	TRBJ2-1	TRBD2	TGTGCCAGCAGCTCAATGCGGGGGACGTCCTACGAGCAGTTCTTC	CASSSMRGTSYEQFF
TRBV11-1	.	TRBJ2-7	.	TGTGCCAGCAGCCAAGGAGGGATGTTCTACGAGCAGTACTTC	CASSQGGMFYEQYF
TRBV7-2	.	TRBJ2-1	.	TGTGCCAGCAGCTTCCCCGAGACCTACAATGAGCAGTTCTTC	CASSFPETYNEQFF
TRBV6-4	.	TRBJ2-3	TRBD2	TGTGCCAGCAGTGACTCGGGAGGGACGGGCACAGATACGCAGTATTTT	CASSDSGGTGTDTQYF
TRBV2	.	TRBJ1-1	.	TGTGCCAGCAGGGGCCACTCCGGGGCCACTGAAGCTTTCTTT	CASRGHSGATEAFF
TRBV15	.	TRBJ1-6	TRBD1	TGTGCCACAGCCAGACAGGGACATAATTCACCCCTCCACTTT	CATARQGHNSPLHF
TRBV19	.	TRBJ2-4	.	TGTGCCAGTAGTGTTGGAGGGGGCGCGTATCAAAACATTCAGTACTTC	CASSVGGGAYQNIQYF
TRBV10-2	.	TRBJ2-7	TRBD2	TGCGCCAGCAGCCCCGGGACTAGCGGGAGGAGCGAGCAGTACTTC	CASSPGTSGRSEQYF
TRBV6-5	many	TRBJ2-5	.	TGTGCCAGCAGTTACTGGGGTGGGGCCCCAGAGACCCAGTACTTC	CASSYWGGAPETQYF
TRBV2	.	TRBJ1-2	.	TGTGCCAGGGGACTTAACTATGGCTACACCTTC	CARGLNYGYTF
TRBV6-4	few	TRBJ2-1	TRBD2	TGTGCCAGCAGTGAAGAGACTAGCGGGAACAATGAGCAGTTCTTC	CASSEETSGNNEQFF
TRBV19	.	TRBJ1-2	.	TGTGCCAGTCAAACACAAGACAGGATCGATGGCTACACCTTC	CASQTQDRIDGYTF
TRBV5-4	.	TRBJ1-2	.	TGTGCCATCCGGTCCAGCGGCACAGATGGCTACACCTTC	CAIRSSGTDGYTF
TRBV19	few	TRBJ2-3	.	TGTGCCAGTAGTATAGTTTCAGGCCTTAACACAGATACGCAGTATTTT	CASSIVSGLNTDTQYF
TRBV25-1	.	TRBJ1-2	TRBD1	TGTGCCAGCAGTGCGGGACAGGGAATCTATGGCTACACCTTC	CASSAGQGIYGYTF
TRBV20-1	.	TRBJ2-7	TRBD1	TGCAGTGCTGTTCAAACCGGGACAGGGTACCACGAGCAGTACTTC	CSAVQTGTGYHEQYF
TRBV2	.	TRBJ1-2	.	TGTGCCAGCAGTGAAGCACTCCACAGGGCCAGCAACTATGGCTACACCTTC	CASSEALHRASNYGYTF
TRBV15	.	TRBJ1-1	.	TGTGCCACCAGCAGAGGGGACGTTAACACTGAAGCTTTCTTT	CATSRGDVNTEAFF